Sequencing of this T cell receptor beta chain was carried out in a study of T cell repertoires in cytomegalovirus infection. MiXCR, applied by TCRdb to the reads, yields one record per CDR3 protein. The sample holds 250,000 or so distinct CDR3 sequences; around 15% are singletons and the top ten take more than 45%. The V segment lost 4 bases and the J segment 1 base; nucleotides outside the gene matches: 5. The germline V gene encodes CDR1 SGHVS and CDR2 FNYEAQ. The CDR3 sequence is 16 residues long. The sample was CD8+ T cells from PBMCs. The chain recombines TRBV7-6 with TRBJ2-7, with 12 nucleotides matching TRBD1. The TCR comes from a human donor in good health (CMV status not recorded). Some clones in this sample may be carry-over from other donors' samples. The chain's CDR3 is CASSWGQGALSYEQYF. DNA of the CDR3: TGTGCCAGCAGCTGGGGACAGGGGGCGCTTTCCTACGAGCAGTACTTC.